This record looks at one TCR beta chain sequence and its context. Its antigen is not identified. This specimen belongs to a study of monozygotic twins with inflammatory bowel disease. Study conclusions and caveats: A reduction in TCRbeta diversity (inverse Simpson) was seen in IBD patients relative to healthy co-twins.

This CDR3 region has 16 residues. The germline V gene has CDR1 LGHNA and CDR2 YNFKEQ. Input per TCR library consisted of approximately 4,000 ng of total RNA. Incorporation of UMIs carrying a 6-nucleotide sample barcode was performed by template switching. Each of TCRalpha and TCRbeta cDNA went through two nested PCRs, lasting approximately 16 and 10 cycles. For each CDR3 protein, TCRdb gives one entry from its re-call of the 5' RACE reads, without DNA. The sample spans around 220,000 distinct CDR3 sequences; the ten largest clones claim 7.5% to 8%. Sequenced input: blood. The source is a human donor with ulcerative colitis or Crohn's disease, or a healthy co-twin of an affected twin (not recorded which). The J gene is TRBJ2-5, the V gene TRBV4-2; lacking DNA, the TRBD1 call made by TCRdb goes unchecked. CDR3 protein: CASSPGTRDTKETQYF.